Listed below are T cell receptor beta chains from one sample, sequenced in a study of graft-versus-host responses after intestinal transplantation. Their antigens are not known. Data came from immunoSEQ multiplex PCR; TCRdb stores just in-frame clones and leaves some out. Of 90,000 to 120,000 clones in the sample, roughly 89% were seen once. Here the sequenced sample was unstimulated CD4+ T cells sorted from spleen or lymph node cells, taken before transplant. Receptors originate from a human donor who was the organ donor for an intestinal transplant. CDR3s include the opening cysteine and the closing phenylalanine or tryptophan. A D gene is named only where the DNA matches it firmly. Only part of the rows carry a size: once, few, many, or a class if the clone is expanded.

v_call,d_call,clone_size,j_call,cdr3_aa,cdr3_nt
TRBV19,-,-,TRBJ2-7,CASRRDRGSEQYF,TGTGCCAGTAGAAGGGATAGGGGGAGCGAGCAGTACTTC
TRBV9,-,-,TRBJ2-3,CASSLWNTDTQYF,TGTGCCAGCAGCCTATGGAACACAGATACGCAGTATTTT
TRBV10-3,TRBD2,once,TRBJ2-7,CAISELAGEGTYEQYF,TGTGCCATCAGTGAATTAGCGGGGGAGGGTACCTACGAGCAGTACTTC
TRBV19,-,-,TRBJ1-3,CASSRDGGSGNTIYF,TGTGCCAGTAGCCGGGACGGTGGCTCTGGAAACACCATATATTTT
TRBV6-4,-,few,TRBJ1-4,CATDLGRREKLFF,TGTGCCACCGACCTGGGGAGGCGTGAAAAACTGTTTTTT
TRBV9,-,few,TRBJ2-7,CASSPGGGEQYF,TGTGCCAGCAGCCCCGGGGGAGGCGAGCAGTACTTC
TRBV27,-,-,TRBJ2-2,CASSLRLNTGELFF,TGTGCCAGCAGTCTCCGACTCAACACCGGGGAGCTGTTTTTT
TRBV5-5,-,-,TRBJ2-7,CASSILFNYEQYF,TGTGCCAGCAGCATATTATTCAACTACGAGCAGTACTTC
TRBV28,-,-,TRBJ2-5,CASSSSHQQYF,TGTGCCAGCAGTTCCTCCCACCAGCAGTACTTC
TRBV11-2,-,-,TRBJ2-7,CASSAISSSTYF,TGTGCCAGCAGCGCCATCAGCTCCAGCACGTACTTC
TRBV7-2,TRBD2,-,TRBJ2-1,CASSYMSGNNEQFF,TGTGCCAGCAGCTATATGAGCGGGAACAATGAGCAGTTCTTC
TRBV4-1,-,-,TRBJ1-6,CASSQETYSYNSPLHF,TGCGCCAGCAGCCAAGAGACTTACTCCTATAATTCACCCCTCCACTTT
TRBV5-4,-,-,TRBJ2-3,CASSSYTDTQYF,TGTGCCAGCAGCTCCTACACAGATACGCAGTATTTT
TRBV19,TRBD1,-,TRBJ2-3,CASSARQGRTDTQYF,TGTGCCAGTAGTGCCCGACAGGGAAGGACAGATACGCAGTATTTT
TRBV15,-,-,TRBJ2-3,CATSRDRFRGLTDTQYF,TGTGCCACCAGCAGAGATAGGTTTCGCGGGCTCACAGATACGCAGTATTTT
TRBV6-5,-,-,TRBJ1-3,CASSLTPGTPRNTIYF,TGTGCCAGCAGTTTAACCCCCGGGACTCCTCGAAACACCATATATTTT
TRBV2,-,-,TRBJ1-1,CASSEDGRVAFF,TGTGCCAGCAGTGAAGACGGCAGGGTGGCTTTCTTT
TRBV5-4,TRBD2,-,TRBJ2-1,CASSLTSGPYNEQFF,TGTGCCAGCAGCTTGACTAGCGGGCCTTACAATGAGCAGTTCTTC
TRBV15,TRBD2,few,TRBJ2-7,CATSRDLASGAYEQYF,TGTGCCACCAGCAGAGATCTGGCTAGCGGGGCCTACGAGCAGTACTTC
TRBV5-1,-,-,TRBJ1-3,CASSLVGSGNTIYF,TGCGCCAGCAGCTTGGTGGGATCTGGAAACACCATATATTTT
TRBV12-2,-,-,TRBJ2-1,CASRLALREVYNEQFF,TGTGCAAGTCGCTTAGCTTTGCGGGAGGTATACAATGAGCAGTTCTTC
TRBV7-2,TRBD1,-,TRBJ1-2,CASSGPPGGGYGYTF,TGTGCCAGCAGCGGACCCCCAGGGGGCGGCTATGGCTACACCTTC
TRBV5-5,TRBD2,-,TRBJ2-7,CASSLLAGGEQYF,TGTGCCAGCAGCTTACTAGCGGGTGGGGAGCAGTACTTC
TRBV5-1,TRBD1,-,TRBJ1-1,CASSSFQTGGTEAFF,TGCGCCAGCAGCTCCTTTCAGACAGGGGGCACTGAAGCTTTCTTT
TRBV10-3,-,once,TRBJ1-6,CAISDNGDNSPLHF,TGTGCCATCAGCGACAACGGGGATAATTCACCCCTCCACTTT
TRBV6-1,-,once,TRBJ1-2,CASSETDNYGYTF,TGTGCCAGCAGTGAAACAGATAACTATGGCTACACCTTC
TRBV18,-,-,TRBJ1-2,CASSPRQPRAYGYTF,TGTGCCAGCTCACCTCGTCAGCCGCGAGCTTATGGCTACACCTTC
TRBV5-1,-,-,TRBJ1-2,CASREGFYGYTF,TGCGCCAGCAGGGAGGGTTTCTATGGCTACACCTTC
TRBV10-3,-,-,TRBJ2-5,CAISEVGKETQYF,TGTGCCATCAGTGAGGTCGGTAAAGAGACCCAGTACTTC
TRBV6-5,TRBD1,-,TRBJ2-5,CASSYAGGETQYF,TGTGCCAGCAGTTACGCAGGGGGTGAGACCCAGTACTTC
TRBV2,TRBD1,once,TRBJ2-3,CASSEDRGPTDTQYF,TGTGCCAGCAGTGAGGACAGGGGCCCCACAGATACGCAGTATTTT
TRBV7-9,-,few,TRBJ1-2,CASSTTQGYGYTF,TGTGCCAGCAGCACCACCCAGGGGTATGGCTACACCTTC
TRBV30,-,-,TRBJ2-3,CAWRGSLGVTDTQYF,TGTGCCTGGAGAGGAAGTCTCGGGGTCACAGATACGCAGTATTTT
TRBV13,-,once,TRBJ2-1,CASSLVGRTQFF,TGTGCCAGCAGCTTAGTGGGGCGCACCCAGTTCTTC
TRBV6-6,-,once,TRBJ1-5,CASTGGLSQPQHF,TGTGCCAGCACGGGAGGGCTAAGTCAGCCCCAGCATTTT
TRBV5-4,TRBD2,-,TRBJ2-1,CASSYSGRANEQFF,TGTGCCAGCAGCTATAGCGGGAGGGCCAATGAGCAGTTCTTC
TRBV5-4,TRBD2,-,TRBJ2-3,CASSKGLAGNRDTQYF,TGTGCCAGCAGCAAAGGACTAGCGGGAAATCGGGATACGCAGTATTTT
TRBV6-5,TRBD1,-,TRBJ2-7,CASSGGTGPSYEQYF,TGTGCCAGCAGCGGTGGGACAGGGCCCTCCTACGAGCAGTACTTC
TRBV7-2,-,-,TRBJ1-5,CASSLALITNQPQHF,TGTGCCAGCAGCTTAGCTTTGATTACCAATCAGCCCCAGCATTTT
TRBV27,TRBD2,once,TRBJ2-5,CASSLLAGGPETQYF,TGTGCCAGCAGTTTACTAGCGGGAGGGCCAGAGACCCAGTACTTC
TRBV11-3,TRBD2,-,TRBJ2-1,CASSLGDRTSGRSNEQFF,TGTGCCAGCAGCTTAGGGGATCGGACTAGCGGGAGGTCGAATGAGCAGTTCTTC
TRBV7-9,-,-,TRBJ2-2,CASSFDGELFF,TGTGCCAGCAGCTTTGACGGGGAGCTGTTTTTT
TRBV6-5,-,-,TRBJ2-5,CASTYLRGAQETQYF,TGTGCCAGCACGTATCTAAGGGGCGCACAAGAGACCCAGTACTTC
TRBV19,TRBD2,-,TRBJ2-7,CASSNQREGIYEQYF,TGTGCCAGTAGTAATCAGCGGGAAGGAATCTACGAGCAGTACTTC
TRBV2,TRBD2,few,TRBJ2-2,CASSFSSGGAGGELFF,TGTGCCAGCAGTTTCTCTAGCGGGGGGGCAGGCGGGGAGCTGTTTTTT
TRBV7-6,-,-,TRBJ1-6,CASSLSGGGNSPLHF,TGTGCCAGCAGCTTAAGCGGGGGCGGAAATTCACCCCTCCACTTT
TRBV18,-,-,TRBJ1-5,CASSPDTPAMNQPQHF,TGTGCCAGCTCTCCTGATACTCCAGCTATGAATCAGCCCCAGCATTTT
TRBV15,TRBD1,-,TRBJ2-1,CATSRARDRPNEQFF,TGTGCCACCAGCAGAGCCCGGGACAGGCCCAATGAGCAGTTCTTC
TRBV25-1,TRBD1,-,TRBJ1-1,CASSDWTGGWNTEAFF,TGTGCCAGCAGTGATTGGACAGGGGGGTGGAACACTGAAGCTTTCTTT
TRBV27,-,-,TRBJ2-2,CASSQTRLSSGELFF,TGTGCCAGCAGCCAAACTCGACTATCCAGTGGGGAGCTGTTTTTT
TRBV12-5,-,-,TRBJ1-3,CASGLGGAGNTIYF,TGTGCTAGTGGCTTAGGGGGTGCTGGAAACACCATATATTTT
TRBV6-5,TRBD1,-,TRBJ1-2,CASSQGGFYGYTF,TGTGCCAGCAGTCAGGGGGGATTCTATGGCTACACCTTC
TRBV6-5,-,-,TRBJ1-4,CASGGREKLFF,TGTGCCAGCGGGGGGCGTGAAAAACTGTTTTTT
TRBV19,-,-,TRBJ2-5,CASSVRHTQETQYF,TGTGCCAGTAGTGTACGACATACCCAAGAGACCCAGTACTTC
TRBV6-1,-,-,TRBJ1-5,CASSEIVEQPQHF,TGTGCCAGCAGTGAAATTGTGGAACAGCCCCAGCATTTT
TRBV6-5,-,-,TRBJ1-5,CASSYSHSNQPQHF,TGTGCCAGCAGTTACTCCCACAGCAATCAGCCCCAGCATTTT
TRBV2,-,-,TRBJ1-3,CASSADGGSGNTIYF,TGTGCCAGCAGCGCGGACGGCGGCTCTGGAAACACCATATATTTT